This T cell receptor beta chain derives from a study of cytomegalovirus exposure and HLA in healthy donors. The primer mix had 60 Vbeta and 13 Jbeta primers. Method: immunoSEQ multiplex PCR; TCRdb's copy keeps in-frame clones and lacks some. The sample carries about 120,000 clones, 65% to 90% recorded once. The sequenced sample was PBMCs. This receptor was obtained from a male donor in good health and CMV-seropositive.

The CDR3 DNA follows: TGTGCCAGCAGCTTAGATCTCGGGGGGAACACTGAAGCTTTCTTT. Its translation: CASSLDLGGNTEAFF. The rearrangement joins TRBV11-2 to TRBJ1-1, with D possibly matching TRBD1 (5 bases). Trimming took off 0 bases at V and 1 base at J, with 9 bases between the two ends. CDR3 length: 15 residues. In germline, CDR1 is SGHAT, CDR2 FQNNGV.